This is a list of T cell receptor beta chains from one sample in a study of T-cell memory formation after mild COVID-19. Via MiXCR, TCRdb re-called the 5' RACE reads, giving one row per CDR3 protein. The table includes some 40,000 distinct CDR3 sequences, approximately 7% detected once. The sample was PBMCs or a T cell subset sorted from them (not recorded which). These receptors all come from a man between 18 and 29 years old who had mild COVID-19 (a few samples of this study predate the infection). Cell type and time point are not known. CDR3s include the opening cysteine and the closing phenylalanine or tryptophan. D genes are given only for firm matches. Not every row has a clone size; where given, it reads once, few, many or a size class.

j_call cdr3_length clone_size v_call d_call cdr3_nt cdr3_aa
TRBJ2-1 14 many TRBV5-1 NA TGCGCCAGCAGCTGGGCAGGTTCAGTCGGGGGGCAGTTCTTC CASSWAGSVGGQFF
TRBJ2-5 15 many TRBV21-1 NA TGTGCCAGCAGCCCGCCTAGCGGGGGGAAAGAGACCCAGTACTTC CASSPPSGGKETQYF
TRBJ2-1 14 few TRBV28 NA TGTGCCAGCAGTTTAGGGGGACACGACAATGAGCAGTTCTTC CASSLGGHDNEQFF
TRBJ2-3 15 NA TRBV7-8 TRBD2 TGTGCCAGCAGCCCCGGACTAGCTAACACAGATACGCAGTATTTT CASSPGLANTDTQYF
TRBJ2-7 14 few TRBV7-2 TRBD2 TGTGCCAGCAGCTTTGGCGGGGGGGCGGAAGAGCAGTACTTC CASSFGGGAEEQYF
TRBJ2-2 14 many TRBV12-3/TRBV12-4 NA TGTGCCAGCAGTCAGCTACGGAACGCCGGGGAGCTGTTTTTT CASSQLRNAGELFF
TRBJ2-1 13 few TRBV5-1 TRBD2 TGCGCCAGCAGCGGCGGGGGGTTCGGCGAGCAGTTCTTC CASSGGGFGEQFF
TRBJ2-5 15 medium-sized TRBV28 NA TGTGCCAGCAGTCCCTCGCCCGGGATTCAAGAGACCCAGTACTTC CASSPSPGIQETQYF
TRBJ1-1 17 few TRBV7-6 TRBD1 TGTGCCAGCAGCTTGCCCGGCCAGTCAGGGGGCCATACTGAAGCTTTCTTT CASSLPGQSGGHTEAFF
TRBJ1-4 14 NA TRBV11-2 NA TGTGCCAGCAGCCTCGACAGCTTCTCCGAAAAACTGTTTTTT CASSLDSFSEKLFF
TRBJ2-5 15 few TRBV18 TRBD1 TGTGCCAGCTCAATGGGGACAGGGAATGGAGAGACCCAGTACTTC CASSMGTGNGETQYF
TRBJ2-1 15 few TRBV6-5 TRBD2 TGTGCCAGCAGTTATAGCGGGAGCTCCTACAATGAGCAGTTCTTC CASSYSGSSYNEQFF
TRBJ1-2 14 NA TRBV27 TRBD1 TGTGCCAGCAGTTTAAAGGGGGCAAGCTATGGCTACACCTTC CASSLKGASYGYTF
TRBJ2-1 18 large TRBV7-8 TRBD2 TGTGCCAGCAGCTTAGCGCTTATAGCGGGGTTCTCCTACAATGAGCAGTTCTTC CASSLALIAGFSYNEQFF
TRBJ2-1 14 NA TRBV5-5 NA TGTGCCAGCAGGTCCCAGGCGGCCCACAATGAGCAGTTCTTC CASRSQAAHNEQFF
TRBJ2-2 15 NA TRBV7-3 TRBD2 TGTGCCAGCAGCTTAGGGGGGGTTAACACCGGGGAGCTGTTTTTT CASSLGGVNTGELFF
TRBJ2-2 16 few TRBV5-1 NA TGCGCCAGCAGCTTGACGCCTAACCTAGTTACCGGGGAGCTGTTTTTT CASSLTPNLVTGELFF
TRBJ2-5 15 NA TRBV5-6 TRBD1 TGTGCCAGCAGCTTGTTTGACAGGGCCCAAGAGACCCAGTACTTC CASSLFDRAQETQYF
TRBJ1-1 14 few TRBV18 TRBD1 TGTGCCAGCTCCCGGACAGGGTTGGACACTGAAGCTTTCTTT CASSRTGLDTEAFF
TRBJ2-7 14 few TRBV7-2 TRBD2 TGTGCCAGCAGCCAACTAGCGGGGGCATACGAGCAGTACTTC CASSQLAGAYEQYF
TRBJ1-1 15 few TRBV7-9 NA TGTGCCAGCAGCTTTTCCAGGGCGGCGGGCACTGAAGCTTTCTTT CASSFSRAAGTEAFF
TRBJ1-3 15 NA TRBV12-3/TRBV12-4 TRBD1 TGTGCCAGCAGATCTTCGACAGGGGGCGGAAACACCATATATTTT CASRSSTGGGNTIYF
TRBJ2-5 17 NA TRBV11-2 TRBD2 TGTGCCAGCAGCCCTGGGACTAGCGGGGGGTTACAAGAGACCCAGTACTTC CASSPGTSGGLQETQYF
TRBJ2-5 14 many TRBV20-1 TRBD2 TGCAGTGCGGCGGGGGGATATTTGCGAGAGACCCAGTACTTC CSAAGGYLRETQYF
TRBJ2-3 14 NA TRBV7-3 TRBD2 TGTGCCAGCTCTAGCGGGGGGCGCGTAGATACGCAGTATTTT CASSSGGRVDTQYF
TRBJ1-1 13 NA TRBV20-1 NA TGCAGTGCAATCCCGGTCGGGTGGACTGAAGCTTTCTTT CSAIPVGWTEAFF
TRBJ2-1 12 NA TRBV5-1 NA TGCGCCAGCAGGGACAGCCACAATGAGCAGTTCTTC CASRDSHNEQFF
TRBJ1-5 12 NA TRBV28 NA TGTGCCAGCAGCTTAAGACAGAATCCCCAGCATTTT CASSLRQNPQHF
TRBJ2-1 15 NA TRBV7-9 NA TGTGCCAGCAGCGCCAGCCAGGGACGGTCCAATGAGCAGTTCTTC CASSASQGRSNEQFF
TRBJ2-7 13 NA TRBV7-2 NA TGTGCCAGCAGCTACGAGGGGGCCTACGAGCAGTACTTC CASSYEGAYEQYF
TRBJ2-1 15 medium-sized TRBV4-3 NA TGCGCCAGCAGCCAAGAGGCAGTTACCTACAATGAGCAGTTCTTC CASSQEAVTYNEQFF
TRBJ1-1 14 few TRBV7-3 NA TGTGCCAGCAGCTCCCGGGGTGGGGGGACTGAAGCTTTCTTT CASSSRGGGTEAFF
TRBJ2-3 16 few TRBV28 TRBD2 TGTGCCAGCAGTTACTCTAGCGGGGGGCGCACAGATACGCAGTATTTT CASSYSSGGRTDTQYF
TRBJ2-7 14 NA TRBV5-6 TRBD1 TGTGCCAGCAGCCGCGCGACAGGGGCCTACGAGCAGTACTTC CASSRATGAYEQYF
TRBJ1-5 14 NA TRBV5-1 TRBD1 TGCGCCAGCAGCTTTGCGGGGACAGATCAGCCCCAGCATTTT CASSFAGTDQPQHF
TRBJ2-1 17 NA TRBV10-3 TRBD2 TGTGCCATCAGTGACCTCTCCCTATCGGGGGGTTACAATGAGCAGTTCTTC CAISDLSLSGGYNEQFF
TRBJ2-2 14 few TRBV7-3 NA TGTGCCAGCCGCGGTGGCGACACCACCGGGGAGCTGTTTTTT CASRGGDTTGELFF
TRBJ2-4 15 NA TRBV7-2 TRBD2 TGTGCCAGCAGCACTAGCGGGGGGCATAAAAACATTCAGTACTTC CASSTSGGHKNIQYF
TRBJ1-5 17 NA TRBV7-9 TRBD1 TGTGCCAGCAGCTTAGATACAGGGGGCGCGGGGGTTCAGCCCCAGCATTTT CASSLDTGGAGVQPQHF
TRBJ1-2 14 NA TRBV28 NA TGTGCCAGCGAACGGGGGCAGGGCATAGATGGCTACACCTTC CASERGQGIDGYTF
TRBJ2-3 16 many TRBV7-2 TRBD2 TGTGCCAGCAGCTTACTAGCGGGGGGACCCACAGATACGCAGTATTTT CASSLLAGGPTDTQYF
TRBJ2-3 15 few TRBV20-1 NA TGCAGTGTTCCACCTTACAGGGTAGGCACAGATACGCAGTATTTT CSVPPYRVGTDTQYF
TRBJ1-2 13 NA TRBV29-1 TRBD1 TGCAGCGTTGAAATCAGGGGGAGGTATGGCTACACCTTC CSVEIRGRYGYTF
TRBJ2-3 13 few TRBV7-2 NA TGTGCCAGCAGCTTACTGGTCACAGATACGCAGTATTTT CASSLLVTDTQYF
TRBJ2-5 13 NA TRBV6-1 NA TGTGCCAGCAGTGGGCTCTTCGCCCAGACCCAGTACTTC CASSGLFAQTQYF
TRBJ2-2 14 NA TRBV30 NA TGTGCCTGGAGTGTCGGGGGATACACCGGGGAGCTGTTTTTT CAWSVGGYTGELFF
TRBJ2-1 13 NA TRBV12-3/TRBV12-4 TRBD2 TGTGCCAGCAGTATTAGCGGGGGGCTCGAGCAGTTCTTC CASSISGGLEQFF
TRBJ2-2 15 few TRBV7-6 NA TGTGCCAGCAGCTCTGTCCGGGGGGCCCCCGGGGAGCTGTTTTTT CASSSVRGAPGELFF
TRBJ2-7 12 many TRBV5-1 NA TGCGCCAGCAGCCGGGGCGAGAACGAGCAGTACTTC CASSRGENEQYF
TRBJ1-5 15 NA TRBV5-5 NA TGTGCCAGCAGCTTTGTGGCAGTCAGCAATCAGCCCCAGCATTTT CASSFVAVSNQPQHF
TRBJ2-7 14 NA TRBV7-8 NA TGTGCCAGCAGCTTAAATTGGGTGAGCTACGAGCAGTACTTC CASSLNWVSYEQYF
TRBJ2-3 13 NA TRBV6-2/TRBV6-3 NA TGTGCCAGCAGTTACTCGACCACAGATACGCAGTATTTT CASSYSTTDTQYF
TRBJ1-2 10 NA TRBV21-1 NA TGTGCCAGCAGCGCCTATGGCTACACCTTC CASSAYGYTF
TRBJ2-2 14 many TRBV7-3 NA TGTGCCAGCAGCCGGACTGTTAACACCGGGGAGCTGTTTTTT CASSRTVNTGELFF
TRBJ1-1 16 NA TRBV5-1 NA TGCGCCAGCAGCTCGTCCCCAGGAGAGATGAACACTGAAGCTTTCTTT CASSSSPGEMNTEAFF